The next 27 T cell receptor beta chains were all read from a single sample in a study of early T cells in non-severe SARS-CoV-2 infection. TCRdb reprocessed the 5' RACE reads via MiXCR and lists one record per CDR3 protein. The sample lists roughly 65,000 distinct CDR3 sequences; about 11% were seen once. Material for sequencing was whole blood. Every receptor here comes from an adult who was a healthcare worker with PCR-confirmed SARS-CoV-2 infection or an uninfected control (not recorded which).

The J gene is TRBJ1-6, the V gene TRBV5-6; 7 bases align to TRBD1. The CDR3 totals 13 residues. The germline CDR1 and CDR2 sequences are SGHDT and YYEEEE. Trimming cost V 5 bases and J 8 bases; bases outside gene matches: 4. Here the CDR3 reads CASRGDSDSPLHF. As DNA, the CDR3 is TGTGCCAGCAGGGGGGACAGTGATTCACCCCTCCACTTT.

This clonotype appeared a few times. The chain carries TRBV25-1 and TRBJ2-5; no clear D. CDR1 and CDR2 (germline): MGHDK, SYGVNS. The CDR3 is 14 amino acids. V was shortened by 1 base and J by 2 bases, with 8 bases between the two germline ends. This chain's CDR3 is CASSEFDLQETQYF. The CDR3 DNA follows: TGTGCCAGCAGTGAATTCGACTTGCAAGAGACCCAGTACTTC.

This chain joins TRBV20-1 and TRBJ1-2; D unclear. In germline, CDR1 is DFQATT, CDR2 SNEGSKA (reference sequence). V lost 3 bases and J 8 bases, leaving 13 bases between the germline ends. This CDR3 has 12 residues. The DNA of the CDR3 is TGCAGTGCTAGTTTTACGTCCAGAGGCTACACCTTC. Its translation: CSASFTSRGYTF.

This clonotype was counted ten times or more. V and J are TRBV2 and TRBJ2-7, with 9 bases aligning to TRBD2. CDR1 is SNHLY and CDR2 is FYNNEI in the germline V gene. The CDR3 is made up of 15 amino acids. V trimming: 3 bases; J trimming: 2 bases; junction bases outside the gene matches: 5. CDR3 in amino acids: CASSEGLARAYEQYF. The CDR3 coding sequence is TGTGCCAGCAGTGAGGGACTAGCAAGGGCCTACGAGCAGTACTTC.

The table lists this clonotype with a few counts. CDR3 coding DNA: TGCAGTGCCACTAGAGGGTTTACCAAAAACATTCAGTACTTC. This codes for CSATRGFTKNIQYF. This chain joins TRBV20-1 and TRBJ2-4; possibly TRBD2 for D (5 bases). CDR3 length: 14 residues. CDR1 DFQATT and CDR2 SNEGSKA come from the germline V gene (reference sequence). The ends were cut back, 6 bases at V and 2 bases at J, with 14 bases in the middle.

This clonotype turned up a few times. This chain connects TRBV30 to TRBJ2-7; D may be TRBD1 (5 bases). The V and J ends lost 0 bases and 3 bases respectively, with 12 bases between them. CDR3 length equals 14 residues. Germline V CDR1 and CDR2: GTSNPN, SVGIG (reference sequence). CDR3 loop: CAWSVQAPGYEQYF. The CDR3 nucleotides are TGTGCCTGGAGTGTACAGGCGCCAGGCTACGAGCAGTACTTC.

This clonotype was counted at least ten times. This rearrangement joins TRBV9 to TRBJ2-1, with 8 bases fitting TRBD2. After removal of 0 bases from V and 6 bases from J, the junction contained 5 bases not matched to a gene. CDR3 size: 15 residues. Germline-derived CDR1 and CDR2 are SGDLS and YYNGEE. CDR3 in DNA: TGTGCCAGCAGCGTAGCGGGAGGGTTTAGCAATGAGCAGTTCTTC. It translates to CASSVAGGFSNEQFF.

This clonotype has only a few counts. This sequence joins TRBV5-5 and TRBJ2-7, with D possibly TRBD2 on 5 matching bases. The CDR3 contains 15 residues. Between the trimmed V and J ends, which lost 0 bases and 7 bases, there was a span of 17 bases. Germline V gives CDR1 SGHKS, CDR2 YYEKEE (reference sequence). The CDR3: CASSLASRSRGEQYF. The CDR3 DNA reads TGTGCCAGCAGCTTGGCCTCGCGATCAAGAGGGGAGCAGTACTTC.

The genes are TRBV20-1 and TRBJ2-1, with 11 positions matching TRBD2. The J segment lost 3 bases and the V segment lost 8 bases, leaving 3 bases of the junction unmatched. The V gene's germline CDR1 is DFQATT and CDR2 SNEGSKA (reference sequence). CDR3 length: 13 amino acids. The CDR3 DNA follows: TGCAGTCCACTAGCGGGGGACTACAATGAGCAGTTCTTC. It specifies CSPLAGDYNEQFF.

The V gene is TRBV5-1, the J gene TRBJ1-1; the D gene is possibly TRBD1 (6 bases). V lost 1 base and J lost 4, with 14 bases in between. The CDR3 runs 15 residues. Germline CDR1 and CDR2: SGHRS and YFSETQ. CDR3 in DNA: TGCGCCAGCAGCTTGACAGGGAAAGGCGGCACTGAAGCTTTCTTT. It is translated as CASSLTGKGGTEAFF.

The CDR3 loop is CASSWAPPRETQYF. In DNA form, the CDR3 reads TGTGCCAGCAGTTGGGCACCCCCCCGCGAGACCCAGTACTTC. V usage is TRBV6-6 and J usage is TRBJ2-5; D call uncertain. The ends were cut back, 4 bases at V and 5 bases at J, with 14 bases in the middle. CDR3 length equals 14 residues. Germline CDR1 and CDR2: MNHNY and SVGAGI (reference sequence).

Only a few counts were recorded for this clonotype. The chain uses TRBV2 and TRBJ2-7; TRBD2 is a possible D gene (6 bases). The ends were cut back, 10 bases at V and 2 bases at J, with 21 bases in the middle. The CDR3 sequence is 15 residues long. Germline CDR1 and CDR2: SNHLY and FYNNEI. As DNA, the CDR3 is TGTGCCAATGGAATCGGAGGGGCGAAAGCCTACGAGCAGTACTTC. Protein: CANGIGGAKAYEQYF.

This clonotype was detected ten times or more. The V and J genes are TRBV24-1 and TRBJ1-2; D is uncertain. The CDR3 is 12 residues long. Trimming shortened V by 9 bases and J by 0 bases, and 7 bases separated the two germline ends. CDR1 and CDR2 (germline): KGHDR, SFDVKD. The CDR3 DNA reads TGTGCCACCTCCGCAGCTAACTATGGCTACACCTTC. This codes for CATSAANYGYTF.

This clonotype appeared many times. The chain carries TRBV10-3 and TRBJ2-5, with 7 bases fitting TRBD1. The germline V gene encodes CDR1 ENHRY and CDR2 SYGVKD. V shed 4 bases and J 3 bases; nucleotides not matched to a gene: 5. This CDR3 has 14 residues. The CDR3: CAISGSGTEETQYF. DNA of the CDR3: TGTGCCATCAGTGGTTCCGGGACAGAAGAGACCCAGTACTTC.

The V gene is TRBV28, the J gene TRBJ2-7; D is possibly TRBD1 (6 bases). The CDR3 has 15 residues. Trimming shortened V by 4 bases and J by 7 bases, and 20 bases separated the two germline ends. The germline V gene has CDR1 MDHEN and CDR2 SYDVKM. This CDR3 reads CASSSAGTPVLEQYF. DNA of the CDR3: TGTGCCAGCAGTTCAGCCGGGACACCCGTCTTGGAGCAGTACTTC.

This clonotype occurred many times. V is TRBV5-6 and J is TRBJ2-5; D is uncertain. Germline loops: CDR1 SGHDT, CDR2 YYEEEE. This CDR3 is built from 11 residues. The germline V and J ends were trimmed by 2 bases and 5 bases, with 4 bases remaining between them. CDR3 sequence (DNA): TGTGCCAGCAGCTTAATGGAGACCCAGTACTTC. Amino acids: CASSLMETQYF.

Here the CDR3 DNA reads TGTGCCAGCAGTTATCTAGCGGGAGAAGGAGAGCAGTACTTC. This translates into CASSYLAGEGEQYF. The J gene is TRBJ2-7, the V gene TRBV27; 10 positions agree with TRBD2. With 4 bases clipped from V and 7 bases from J, the junction kept 7 bases outside the gene matches. Germline CDR1 is MNHEY and CDR2 is SMNVEV (reference sequence). There are 14 residues in the CDR3.

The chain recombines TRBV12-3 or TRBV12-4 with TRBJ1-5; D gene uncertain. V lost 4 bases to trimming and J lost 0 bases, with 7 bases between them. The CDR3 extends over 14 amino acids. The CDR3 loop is CASSWENSNQPQHF. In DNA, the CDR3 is TGTGCCAGCAGTTGGGAGAATAGCAATCAGCCCCAGCATTTT.

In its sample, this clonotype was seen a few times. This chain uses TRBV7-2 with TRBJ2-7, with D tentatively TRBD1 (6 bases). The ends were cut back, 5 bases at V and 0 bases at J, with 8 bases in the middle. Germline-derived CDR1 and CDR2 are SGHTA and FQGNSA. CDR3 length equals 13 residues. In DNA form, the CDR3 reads TGTGCCAGCAGCAAGGACAGCTCCTACGAGCAGTACTTC. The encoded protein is CASSKDSSYEQYF.

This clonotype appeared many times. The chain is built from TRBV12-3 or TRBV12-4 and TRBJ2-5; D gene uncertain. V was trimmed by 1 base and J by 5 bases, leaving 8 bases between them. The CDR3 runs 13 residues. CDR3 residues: CASSLGVGETQYF. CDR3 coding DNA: TGTGCCAGCAGTTTAGGGGTGGGGGAGACCCAGTACTTC.

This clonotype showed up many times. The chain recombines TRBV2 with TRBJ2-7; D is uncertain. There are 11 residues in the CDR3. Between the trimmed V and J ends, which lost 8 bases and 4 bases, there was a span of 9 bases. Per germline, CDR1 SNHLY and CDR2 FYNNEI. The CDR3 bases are TGTGCCAGCTCCTCCCGGTACGAGCAGTACTTC. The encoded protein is CASSSRYEQYF.

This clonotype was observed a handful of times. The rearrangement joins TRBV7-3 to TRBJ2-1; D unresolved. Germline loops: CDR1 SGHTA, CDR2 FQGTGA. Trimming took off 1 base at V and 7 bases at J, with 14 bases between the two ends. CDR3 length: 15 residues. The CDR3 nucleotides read TGTGCCAGCAGCTTAATCGGTCCTACCCTTAATGAGCAGTTCTTC. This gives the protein CASSLIGPTLNEQFF.

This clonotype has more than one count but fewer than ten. CDR3 DNA: TGTGCCAGCAGCTCAGACCCGGCGGGCAATGAGCAGTTCTTC. Translating it yields CASSSDPAGNEQFF. The chain joins TRBV13 to TRBJ2-1; tentative D call: TRBD2 (5 bases). Germline V gives CDR1 PRHDT, CDR2 FYEKMQ (reference sequence). Deletions cut 4 bases from V and 6 bases from J, with 13 bases between. There are 14 residues in the CDR3.

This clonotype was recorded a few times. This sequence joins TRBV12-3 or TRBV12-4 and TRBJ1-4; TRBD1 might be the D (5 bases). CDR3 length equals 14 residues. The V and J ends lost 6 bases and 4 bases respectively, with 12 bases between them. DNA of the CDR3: TGTGCCAGCAGCCGACGGGGCGGTAATGAAAAACTGTTTTTT. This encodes CASSRRGGNEKLFF.

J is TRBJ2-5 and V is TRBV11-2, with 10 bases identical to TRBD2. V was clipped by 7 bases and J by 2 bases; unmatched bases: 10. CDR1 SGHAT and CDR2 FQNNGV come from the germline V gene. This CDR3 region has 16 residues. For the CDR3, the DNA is TGTGCCAGCAAATCTAGCGGGAGTGTTGCGCAAGAGACCCAGTACTTC. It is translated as CASKSSGSVAQETQYF.

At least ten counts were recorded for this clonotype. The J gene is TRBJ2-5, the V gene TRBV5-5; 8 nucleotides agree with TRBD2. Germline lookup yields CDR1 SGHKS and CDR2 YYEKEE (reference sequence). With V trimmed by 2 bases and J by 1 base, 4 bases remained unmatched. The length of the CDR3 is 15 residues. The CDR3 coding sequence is TGTGCCAGCAGCTTCGGCGGGAGGTCCCAAGAGACCCAGTACTTC. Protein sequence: CASSFGGRSQETQYF. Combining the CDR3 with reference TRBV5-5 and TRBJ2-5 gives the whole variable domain DAGVTQSPTHLIKTRGQQVTLRCSPISGHKSVSWYQQVLGQGPQFIFQYYEKEERGRGNFPDRFSARQFPNYSSELNVNALLLGDSALYLCASSFGGRSQETQYFGPGTRLLVL.

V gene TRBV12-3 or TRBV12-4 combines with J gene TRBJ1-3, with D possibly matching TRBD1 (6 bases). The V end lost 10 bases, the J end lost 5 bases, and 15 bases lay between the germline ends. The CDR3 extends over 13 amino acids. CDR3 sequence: CATNIRGRNTIYF. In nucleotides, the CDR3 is TGTGCCACCAACATCAGGGGTCGAAACACCATATATTTT.